This T cell receptor (beta chain) was sequenced for a study of response to subunit inactivated influenza vaccine. The CDR3 has 17 amino acids. Germline trimming cut 5 bases from V and 1 base from J; bases unmatched to any gene: 11. Germline V CDR1 and CDR2: SGHRS, YFSETQ. This clonotype was counted many times. Its antigen is not known. TCRdb independently ran MiXCR on the RT-PCR reads; one entry per CDR3 protein. The data show hundreds of thousands of distinct CDR3 sequences, 7.5% to 8.5% seen once. Broader study findings: Authors suggested seasonal influenza vaccinations each recruit few new T cells.

The source is a man aged 45 to 75 who received an inactivated influenza vaccine. V usage is TRBV5-1 and J usage is TRBJ2-3, with 9 nucleotides matching TRBD1. The source was PBMCs from blood, collected around 25 months after vaccination. CDR3 in amino acids: CASRTGTGYYGTDTQYF. In nucleotides, the CDR3 is TGCGCCAGCAGAACCGGGACAGGGTATTACGGCACAGATACGCAGTATTTT.